Listed below are T cell receptor beta chains from one sample, sequenced in a study of T cells in localized non-small cell lung cancer. Produced via immunoSEQ multiplex PCR; TCRdb's table is partial and in-frame only. Of roughly 48,000 clones listed, 70% to 80% are singletons. Sample: peripheral blood, taken before any cancer treatment. These receptors all come from a man aged 40 to 69 with stage I squamous cell lung carcinoma. Each CDR3 is given with its conserved first and last residue.

>TRBV25-1|TRBJ1-4
CASSIQTGPNEKLFF
>TRBV11-2|TRBJ2-4
CASSPRTGEKNIQYF
>TRBV7-2|TRBJ1-1
CASKWGTGFSEAFF
>TRBV5-4|TRBJ1-5
CASSLQGYNQPQHF
>TRBV5-1|TRBJ1-4
CASSKDGQDEKLFF
>TRBV14|TRBJ1-3
CASSQVEDRTSGNTIYF
>TRBV7-8|TRBJ2-5
CASSLGPGRETQYF
>TRBV7-2|TRBJ2-1
CASSFTPTRLAGGNEQFF
>TRBV6-6|TRBJ1-5
CASSYDRVGNQPQHF
>TRBV5-1|TRBJ2-3
CASSFRQGDTQYF
>TRBV25-1|TRBJ1-4
CASSDSATNEKLFF
>TRBV28|TRBJ2-5
CASSLGETQYF
>TRBV7-8|TRBJ1-5
CASSDRDRATYSNQPQHF
>TRBV28|TRBJ1-2
CASSLFGGGYTF